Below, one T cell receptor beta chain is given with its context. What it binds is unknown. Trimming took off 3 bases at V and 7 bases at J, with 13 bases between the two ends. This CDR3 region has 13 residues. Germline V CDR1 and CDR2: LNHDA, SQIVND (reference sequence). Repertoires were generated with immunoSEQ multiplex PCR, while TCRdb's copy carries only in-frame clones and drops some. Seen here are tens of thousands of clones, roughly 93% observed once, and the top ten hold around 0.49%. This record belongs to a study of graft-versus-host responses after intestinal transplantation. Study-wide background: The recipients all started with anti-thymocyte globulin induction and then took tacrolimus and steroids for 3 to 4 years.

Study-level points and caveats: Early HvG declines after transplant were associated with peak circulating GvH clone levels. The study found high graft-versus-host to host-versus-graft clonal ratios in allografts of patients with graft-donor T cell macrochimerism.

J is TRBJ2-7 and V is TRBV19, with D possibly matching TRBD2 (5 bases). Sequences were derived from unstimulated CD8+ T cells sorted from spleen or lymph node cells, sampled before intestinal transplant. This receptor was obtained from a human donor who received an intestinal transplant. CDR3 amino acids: CASSMTTPGEQYF. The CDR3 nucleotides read TGTGCCAGTAGTATGACTACCCCGGGGGAGCAGTACTTC.